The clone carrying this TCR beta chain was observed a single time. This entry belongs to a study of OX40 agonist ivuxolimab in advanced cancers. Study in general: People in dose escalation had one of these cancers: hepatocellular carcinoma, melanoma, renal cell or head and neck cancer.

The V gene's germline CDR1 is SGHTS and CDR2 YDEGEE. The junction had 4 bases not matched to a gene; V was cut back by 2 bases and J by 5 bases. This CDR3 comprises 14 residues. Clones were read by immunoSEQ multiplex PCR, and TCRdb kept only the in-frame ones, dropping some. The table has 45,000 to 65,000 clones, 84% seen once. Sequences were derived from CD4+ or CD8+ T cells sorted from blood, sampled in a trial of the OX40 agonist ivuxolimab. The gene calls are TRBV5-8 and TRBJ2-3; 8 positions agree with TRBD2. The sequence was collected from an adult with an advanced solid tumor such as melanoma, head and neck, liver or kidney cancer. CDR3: CASSLAGVGDTQYF. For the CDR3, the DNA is TGTGCCAGCAGCTTAGCGGGAGTTGGAGATACGCAGTATTTT.